These 13 T cell receptor beta chains were sequenced from one sample in a study of blood T cell repertoires in COVID-19. TCRdb keeps only in-frame clones here, not all; method: immunoSEQ multiplex PCR. The data show tens of thousands of clones, more than 65% seen once. The sample was peripheral blood. All receptors derive from a man aged 65-85 years with acute or convalescent COVID-19.

The chain recombines TRBV15 with TRBJ2-2; D gene unclear. Per the germline V gene, CDR1 is LNHNV and CDR2 is YYDKDF (reference sequence). This CDR3 has 12 residues. Trimming removed 0 bases at V and 6 bases at J, with 2 bases between. This chain's CDR3 is CATSRDSGELFF. CDR3 sequence (DNA): TGTGCCACCAGCAGAGACTCCGGGGAGCTGTTTTTT.

This clone was detected only a few times. The chain has TRBV2 and TRBJ1-2; TRBD1 agrees at 8 bases. Germline V gene lookup returns CDR1 SNHLY and CDR2 FYNNEI. The CDR3 spans 18 residues. The ends lost 0 bases at V and 3 bases at J; junction bases unmatched: 12. The CDR3: CASSEALRGSQGDYGYTF. Here the CDR3 DNA reads TGTGCCAGCAGTGAAGCGCTTCGGGGGTCACAGGGGGACTATGGCTACACCTTC.

The chain links TRBV28 to TRBJ1-1; D may be TRBD1 (5 bases). There are 11 residues in the CDR3. V lost 3 bases and J 7 bases, leaving 6 bases between the germline ends. The germline V gene has CDR1 MDHEN and CDR2 SYDVKM. The CDR3 loop reads CASSFGGEAFF. The CDR3 DNA is TGTGCCAGCAGTTTCGGGGGTGAAGCTTTCTTT.

The chain employs TRBV7-9 and TRBJ2-2; maybe TRBD2 (5 bases). Trimming took 5 bases from V and 3 from J, leaving 10 bases between them. The CDR3 has 14 amino acids. Germline V CDR1 and CDR2: SEHNR, FQNEAQ (reference sequence). The CDR3 DNA is TGTGCCAGCAGCGCCACACTAGACACCGGGGAGCTGTTTTTT. This gives the protein CASSATLDTGELFF.

The V gene is TRBV5-4, the J gene TRBJ2-5; possible D gene TRBD1, 6 bases. Looked up from germline, CDR1 is SGHNT and CDR2 is YYREEE (reference sequence). The CDR3 runs 14 residues. With 3 bases removed from V and 2 bases from J, the gap between germline ends came to 11 bases. The CDR3 reads CASSSKQGQETQYF. CDR3 DNA: TGTGCCAGCAGCTCGAAACAGGGTCAAGAGACCCAGTACTTC. The variable domain in full, with the rest retrieved from reference TRBV5-4 and TRBJ2-5, is ETGVTQSPTHLIKTRGQQVTLRCSSQSGHNTVSWYQQALGQGPQFIFQYYREEENGRGNFPPRFSGLQFPNYSSELNVNALELDDSALYLCASSSKQGQETQYFGPGTRLLVL.

The V and J genes are TRBV28 and TRBJ1-1; no definite D call. Germline V gives CDR1 MDHEN, CDR2 SYDVKM. Trimming took 5 bases from V and 1 from J, leaving 11 bases between them. This CDR3 comprises 14 residues. The CDR3 loop is CASSRWATNTEAFF. The DNA of the CDR3 is TGTGCCAGCAGTCGATGGGCGACGAACACTGAAGCTTTCTTT.

The chain links TRBV6-5 to TRBJ1-4; TRBD1 aligns across 7 bases. CDR1 and CDR2 (germline): MNHEY, SVGAGI. J gave up 0 bases and V 5 bases, and 0 bases lay outside the gene matches. There are 14 residues in the CDR3. The CDR3 DNA sequence: TGTGCCAGCAGTACAGGGGCAACTAATGAAAAACTGTTTTTT. Translating it yields CASSTGATNEKLFF.

V gene TRBV7-8 combines with J gene TRBJ2-1, with D possibly TRBD1 on 6 matching bases. Deletions cut 2 bases from V and 6 bases from J, with 8 bases between. The length of the CDR3 is 13 residues. From germline, CDR1 is SGHVS and CDR2 FQNEAQ. The CDR3 here is CASSLIGGNEQFF. In DNA form, the CDR3 reads TGTGCCAGCAGCTTAATAGGGGGCAATGAGCAGTTCTTC.

J is TRBJ1-2 and V is TRBV6-5; a weak D match, TRBD1 (6 bases). The CDR3 extends over 13 amino acids. Trimming shortened V by 6 bases and J by 7 bases, and 15 bases separated the two germline ends. Germline V gene data show CDR1 as MNHEY and CDR2 as SVGAGI. The CDR3: CASSPLGTSGYTF. CDR3 coding DNA: TGTGCCAGCAGCCCCCTCGGGACATCTGGCTACACCTTC.

In its sample, this clone was seen a few times. V is TRBV5-1 and J is TRBJ2-3; the match to TRBD1 covers 10 bases. The CDR3 covers 16 residues. Trimming removed 4 bases from V and 5 bases from J; junction bases left unmatched: 10. Looked up from germline, CDR1 is SGHRS and CDR2 is YFSETQ. The CDR3 nucleotides are TGCGCCAGCAGCCTATCCGGGACAGGGGCGAAAGATACGCAGTATTTT. This codes for CASSLSGTGAKDTQYF.

This clone was observed a handful of times. The V call is TRBV15, the J call TRBJ1-5; D unresolved. The CDR3 has 13 residues. The germline V and J ends were trimmed by 3 bases and 13 bases, with 16 bases remaining between them. In germline, CDR1 is LNHNV, CDR2 YYDKDF (reference sequence). In DNA form, the CDR3 reads TGTGCCACCAGCAGTCCCTCCCGGTTGTGGCAGCATTTT. It is translated as CATSSPSRLWQHF.

Comment on this clone: The germline gene is not matched at one end of the junction; a read error may be the cause. The chain has TRBV2 and TRBJ2-5, with 15 nucleotides matching TRBD2. This CDR3 has 14 amino acids. The germline V gene encodes CDR1 SNHLY and CDR2 FYNNEI. CDR3 amino acids: CAGRTSGGAETQYF. In DNA, the CDR3 is TGTGCCGGCAGGACTAGCGGGGGGGCCGAGACCCAGTACTTC. The full variable domain, rest sourced from reference TRBV2 and TRBJ2-5, is EPEVTQTPSHQVTQMGQEVILRCVPISNHLYFYWYRQILGQKVEFLVSFYNNEISEKSEIFDDQFSVERPDGSNFTLKIRSTKLEDSAMYFCAGRTSGGAETQYFGPGTRLLVL.

This clone has only a few counts. The chain is built from TRBV12-3 or TRBV12-4 and TRBJ2-2, with D tentatively TRBD1 (5 bases). With 6 bases removed from V and 6 bases from J, the gap between germline ends came to 11 bases. The CDR3 totals 13 residues. CDR3 coding DNA: TGTGCCAGCAGACCCACAGGACCCGGGGAGCTGTTTTTT. Amino acids: CASRPTGPGELFF.